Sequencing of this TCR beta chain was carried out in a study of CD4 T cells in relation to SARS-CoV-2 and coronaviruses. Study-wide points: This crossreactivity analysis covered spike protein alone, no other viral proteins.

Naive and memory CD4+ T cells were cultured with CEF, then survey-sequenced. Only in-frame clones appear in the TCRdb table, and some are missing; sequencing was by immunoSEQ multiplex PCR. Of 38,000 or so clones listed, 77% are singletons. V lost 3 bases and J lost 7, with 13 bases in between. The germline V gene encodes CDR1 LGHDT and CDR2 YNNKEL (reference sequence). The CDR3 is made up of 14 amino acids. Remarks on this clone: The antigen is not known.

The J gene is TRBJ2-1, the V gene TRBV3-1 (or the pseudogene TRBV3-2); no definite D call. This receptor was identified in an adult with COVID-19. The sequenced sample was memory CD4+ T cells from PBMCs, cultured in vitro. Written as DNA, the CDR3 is TGTGCCAGCAGCCACTTCCCTACCGGAAATGAGCAGTTCTTC. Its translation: CASSHFPTGNEQFF.